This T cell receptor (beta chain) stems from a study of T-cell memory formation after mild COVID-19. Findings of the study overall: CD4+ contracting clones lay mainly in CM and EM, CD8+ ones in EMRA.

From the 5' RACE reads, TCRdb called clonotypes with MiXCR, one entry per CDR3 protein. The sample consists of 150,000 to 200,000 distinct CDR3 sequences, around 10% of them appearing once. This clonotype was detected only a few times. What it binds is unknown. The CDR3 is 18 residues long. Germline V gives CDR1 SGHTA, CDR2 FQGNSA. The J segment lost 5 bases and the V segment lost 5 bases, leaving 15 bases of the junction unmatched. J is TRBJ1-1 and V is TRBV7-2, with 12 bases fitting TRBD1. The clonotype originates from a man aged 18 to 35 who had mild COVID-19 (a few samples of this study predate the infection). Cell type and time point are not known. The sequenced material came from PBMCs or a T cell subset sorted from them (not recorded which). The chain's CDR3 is CASSTTGTGGTVSTEAFF. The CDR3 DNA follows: TGTGCCAGCAGCACAACCGGGACAGGGGGCACCGTGTCTACTGAAGCTTTCTTT.